The 24 T cell receptor beta chains below were found in one sample sequenced in a study of CD8+ T cells in alopecia areata. Following extraction, RNA underwent reverse transcription to cDNA, which served as the sequencing template. Clones were read by immunoSEQ multiplex PCR, and TCRdb kept only the in-frame ones, dropping some. This table has tens of thousands of clones, 62% appearing once. The specimen sequenced was NKG2D-high CD8+ T cells sorted from blood. The receptors here all came from a human donor with alopecia areata.

The rearrangement links TRBV19 to TRBJ1-1; no firm D call. Germline V CDR1 and CDR2: LNHDA, SQIVND (reference sequence). The CDR3 has 12 residues. Deletions cut 3 bases from V and 2 bases from J, with 4 bases between. Here the CDR3 reads CASSIGNTEAFF. The CDR3, as DNA: TGTGCCAGTAGTATCGGTAACACTGAAGCTTTCTTT.

CDR3 sequence (DNA): TGTGCCAGCAGTCTTCGGACCCAGGACTATGGCTACACCTTC. Amino acid sequence: CASSLRTQDYGYTF. The chain combines TRBV2 with TRBJ1-2, with no clear D. This CDR3 contains 14 residues. Germline CDR1 SNHLY, CDR2 FYNNEI. The germline V and J ends were trimmed by 5 bases and 3 bases, with 13 bases remaining between them.

Worth noting for this clone: The same CDR3 is also encoded by other DNA sequences in this sample. V and J are TRBV30 and TRBJ2-7; the match to TRBD1 covers 7 bases. The junction had 2 bases not matched to a gene; V was cut back by 0 bases and J by 3 bases. This CDR3 region has 13 residues. Per the germline V gene, CDR1 is GTSNPN and CDR2 is SVGIG (reference sequence). The CDR3 reads CAWSVGGSYEQYF. Here the CDR3 DNA reads TGTGCCTGGAGTGTAGGGGGCAGCTACGAGCAGTACTTC.

The V call is TRBV4-1, the J call TRBJ2-5; 8 bases match TRBD2. The ends lost 0 bases at V and 3 bases at J; junction bases unmatched: 3. The CDR3 is 15 amino acids. Germline V lookup: CDR1 MGHRA, CDR2 YSYEKL. CDR3 DNA: TGCGCCAGCAGCCAAGATGAGACTAGCGAAGAGACCCAGTACTTC. It specifies CASSQDETSEETQYF.

The V and J genes are TRBV6-5 and TRBJ1-1, with a weak D call TRBD1 (5 bases). This CDR3 has 15 residues. V was cut by 2 bases and J by 5 bases, with 15 bases left in between. Germline V lookup: CDR1 MNHEY, CDR2 SVGAGI. The CDR3 region has the DNA TGTGCCAGCAGTTACATGCAGGGAGGAGGAACTGAAGCTTTCTTT. It is translated as CASSYMQGGGTEAFF.

The chain employs TRBV6-5 and TRBJ2-7; 9 bases are shared with TRBD2. The CDR3 is 15 residues long. Germline V lookup: CDR1 MNHEY, CDR2 SVGAGI. Trimming at V came to 2 bases and at J to 3 bases, leaving 5 bases not matched to a gene. CDR3 residues: CASSYGAGGRYEQYF. For the CDR3, the DNA is TGTGCCAGCAGTTACGGGGCGGGAGGGCGCTACGAGCAGTACTTC.

The gene calls are TRBV2 and TRBJ2-3; 14 bases are a match to TRBD2. This CDR3 has 15 residues. CDR1 is SNHLY, CDR2 FYNNEI, per germline. The V and J ends lost 6 bases and 4 bases, in that order; junction bases with no gene match: 3. CDR3 residues: CASRGLAGGPDTQYF. DNA for the CDR3: TGTGCCAGCAGAGGACTAGCGGGAGGCCCAGATACGCAGTATTTT.

This clone was detected only once. The V gene is TRBV27, the J gene TRBJ2-1; 10 bases agree with TRBD1. CDR1 is MNHEY, CDR2 SMNVEV, per germline (reference sequence). The CDR3 runs to 16 residues. Germline trimming cut 2 bases from V and 8 bases from J; bases unmatched to any gene: 9. The CDR3 sequence is CASSLDRDRGMDEQFF. The CDR3 DNA sequence: TGTGCCAGCAGTTTAGATAGGGACAGGGGTATGGATGAGCAGTTCTTC.

This chain connects TRBV6-5 to TRBJ2-2, with D unclear. From germline, CDR1 is MNHEY and CDR2 SVGAGI. Trimming removed 2 bases from V and 4 bases from J, with 2 bases in between. CDR3 size: 12 residues. The CDR3 bases are TGTGCCAGCAGTTACCCCACCGGGGAGCTGTTTTTT. Residues: CASSYPTGELFF.

The V gene is TRBV7-6, the J gene TRBJ2-1, with 10 bases aligning to TRBD2. The CDR3 has 15 amino acids. V shed 5 bases and J 4 bases; nucleotides not matched to a gene: 5. The germline V gene encodes CDR1 SGHVS and CDR2 FNYEAQ. The CDR3 DNA reads TGTGCCAGCAGCCCCCCAGCGGGGGGGTACAATGAGCAGTTCTTC. Translated, it gives CASSPPAGGYNEQFF.

The chain recombines TRBV27 with TRBJ1-5; D is ambiguous. Trimming stripped 0 bases from V and 7 bases from J, with 7 bases between. The CDR3 is 13 residues long. Germline CDR1 MNHEY, CDR2 SMNVEV (reference sequence). The CDR3 is CASSLSKGQPQHF. CDR3 sequence (DNA): TGTGCCAGCAGTTTATCGAAGGGACAGCCCCAGCATTTT.

This chain uses TRBV29-1 with TRBJ1-2; unclear D gene. V lost 6 bases to trimming and J lost 8 bases, with 13 bases between them. From germline, CDR1 is SQVTM and CDR2 ANQGSEA. CDR3 length: 11 residues. CDR3 nucleotide sequence: TGCAGCGTCGTATCGGGGTTAGGCTACACCTTC. It translates to CSVVSGLGYTF.

V is TRBV4-1 and J is TRBJ1-5; no firm D call. Germline lookup yields CDR1 MGHRA and CDR2 YSYEKL. V was trimmed by 4 bases and J by 3 bases, leaving 7 bases between them. This CDR3 has 13 residues. CDR3 amino acids: CASSPYPNQPQHF. The CDR3 DNA reads as TGCGCCAGCAGCCCATACCCCAATCAGCCCCAGCATTTT.

The DNA for the CDR3 is TGTGCCAGCAGCTTAGCATACTTTGAAGCGGGGGCCACCGGGGAGCTGTTTTTT. It encodes CASSLAYFEAGATGELFF. The chain is built from TRBV7-2 and TRBJ2-2, with 8 bases that match TRBD2. The CDR3 has 18 amino acids. After removal of 0 bases from V and 4 bases from J, the junction contained 10 bases not matched to a gene. The germline V gene has CDR1 SGHTA and CDR2 FQGNSA.

This rearrangement joins TRBV4-1 to TRBJ2-5, with D possibly TRBD2 on 5 matching bases. V lost 2 bases to trimming and J lost 4 bases, with 11 bases between them. From germline, CDR1 is MGHRA and CDR2 YSYEKL. The CDR3 totals 14 residues. The chain's CDR3 is CASSQTQLGETQYF. The CDR3 nucleotides are TGCGCCAGCAGCCAAACCCAACTAGGAGAGACCCAGTACTTC.

This clone appeared once. V and J are TRBV6-1 and TRBJ2-7; perhaps D is TRBD1 or TRBD2 (5 bases each). The germline gives CDR1 MNHNS, CDR2 SASEGT. The V and J ends lost 0 bases and 6 bases respectively, with 15 bases between them. The CDR3 length is 15 residues. CDR3 amino acids: CASSEAVTPRGEQYF. Written as DNA, the CDR3 is TGTGCCAGCAGTGAAGCAGTGACCCCGAGGGGCGAGCAGTACTTC.

This clone showed up just a few times. The chain joins TRBV21-1 to TRBJ1-5; TRBD1, as called in the table, went unchecked against the DNA. TRBV21-1 is assigned pseudogene status. This CDR3 region has 13 residues. The CDR3 DNA sequence: TGTGCCAGCAAACAGTCATCAGGTCAGCCCCAGCATTTT. Translated, it gives CASKQSSGQPQHF.

Regarding this clone: A read error may account for a junction end that differs from germline. The chain employs TRBV19 and TRBJ2-4; 10 bases line up with TRBD1. CDR3 length: 14 residues. Germline V CDR1 and CDR2: LNHDA, SQIVND (reference sequence). This chain's CDR3 is CASSPQTGGFPYDF. In DNA, the CDR3 is TGTGCCAGTAGCCCGCAGACAGGGGGCTTTCCCTACGACTTC.

The V and J genes are TRBV2 and TRBJ2-1; 9 bases map to TRBD2. V trimming: 9 bases; J trimming: 8 bases; junction bases outside the gene matches: 8. Germline assignment: CDR1 SNHLY and CDR2 FYNNEI. The CDR3 is made up of 13 amino acids. The CDR3 DNA follows: TGTGCCAGTGGGACTAGCATGAGGGATGAGCAGTTCTTC. This translates into CASGTSMRDEQFF.

This clone was found once. The J gene is TRBJ2-7, the V gene TRBV18; the match to TRBD1 covers 7 bases. The ends lost 5 bases at V and 0 bases at J; junction bases unmatched: 4. The CDR3 runs 14 residues. CDR1 is KGHSH and CDR2 is LQKENI in the germline V gene. The CDR3 DNA reads TGTGCCAGCTCAAGACAGGGATCCTCCTACGAGCAGTACTTC. Its protein is CASSRQGSSYEQYF.

The gene calls are TRBV27 and TRBJ2-1; perhaps TRBD1 as D (7 bases). Trimming stripped 6 bases from V and 3 bases from J, with 12 bases between. The CDR3 has 14 residues. Germline V gives CDR1 MNHEY, CDR2 SMNVEV (reference sequence). CDR3 protein: CASSWQGGYNEQFF. CDR3 DNA: TGTGCCAGCAGCTGGCAGGGGGGCTACAATGAGCAGTTCTTC.

This clone was recorded a few times. The chain uses TRBV7-9 and TRBJ2-5, with 10 bases lining up with TRBD2. V dropped 7 bases and J dropped 5; count of bases not matched to a gene: 7. The CDR3 is made up of 14 amino acids. Looked up from germline, CDR1 is SEHNR and CDR2 is FQNEAQ (reference sequence). The CDR3 nucleotides read TGTGCCAGCATCCCAAGCGGGGGGGCTGAGACCCAGTACTTC. Translated: CASIPSGGAETQYF. Based on the CDR3 plus reference TRBV7-9 and TRBJ2-5, the full variable domain is DTGVSQNPRHKITKRGQNVTFRCDPISEHNRLYWYRQTLGQGPEFLTYFQNEAQLEKSRLLSDRFSAERPKGSFSTLEIQRTEQGDSAMYLCASIPSGGAETQYFGPGTRLLVL.

The chain carries TRBV5-1 and TRBJ1-1, with D maybe TRBD1 (6 bases). V shed 5 bases and J shed 4 bases, with 15 bases lying between them. Germline V gene lookup returns CDR1 SGHRS and CDR2 YFSETQ. The CDR3 has 14 amino acids. CDR3 sequence (DNA): TGCGCCAGCAGGCAGACAGGAGGAGGCACTGAAGCTTTCTTT. Encoded protein: CASRQTGGGTEAFF.

The V gene is TRBV15, the J gene TRBJ2-1; TRBD2 aligns across 14 bases. This CDR3 contains 17 residues. Germline CDR1 LNHNV, CDR2 YYDKDF (reference sequence). V lost 0 bases, J lost 4 bases, and 2 bases stayed unmatched. The chain's CDR3 is CATSRDRLAGGYNEQFF. The CDR3 nucleotides are TGTGCCACCAGCAGAGACCGACTAGCGGGGGGGTACAATGAGCAGTTCTTC.